This TCR beta chain is drawn from a study of cytomegalovirus exposure and HLA in healthy donors. Study context: Unique TCR beta sequences numbering approximately 120 million came from approximately 180 million T cells in an earlier analysis.

The germline gives CDR1 SGHRS, CDR2 YFSETQ. The CDR3 contains 15 residues. The V gene end was trimmed by 5 bases and the J gene end by 0 bases; junction bases not matched to a gene: 0. PCR used 60 Vbeta primers and 13 Jbeta primers. Clones were sequenced by immunoSEQ multiplex PCR, and TCRdb holds only the in-frame ones, with some missing. The table records some 150,000 clones, 76% of them present only once. Overall study results and limits: Earlier findings revealed that most TCR beta V segments proved productive either about 90% or about 30% of the time. There were reportedly fewer N-insertions in an Asian-associated ancestry cluster than the roughly 700-donor mean, in a later analysis.

As to this clone: Its antigen remains unidentified.

The sample comprised PBMCs. This clonotype was sampled from a man in his 60s in good health and CMV-seronegative. The V gene is TRBV5-1, the J gene TRBJ1-4; 11 positions match TRBD1. This CDR3 is CASRGQGATNEKLFF. CDR3 bases: TGCGCCAGCAGGGGACAGGGGGCAACTAATGAAAAACTGTTTTTT.